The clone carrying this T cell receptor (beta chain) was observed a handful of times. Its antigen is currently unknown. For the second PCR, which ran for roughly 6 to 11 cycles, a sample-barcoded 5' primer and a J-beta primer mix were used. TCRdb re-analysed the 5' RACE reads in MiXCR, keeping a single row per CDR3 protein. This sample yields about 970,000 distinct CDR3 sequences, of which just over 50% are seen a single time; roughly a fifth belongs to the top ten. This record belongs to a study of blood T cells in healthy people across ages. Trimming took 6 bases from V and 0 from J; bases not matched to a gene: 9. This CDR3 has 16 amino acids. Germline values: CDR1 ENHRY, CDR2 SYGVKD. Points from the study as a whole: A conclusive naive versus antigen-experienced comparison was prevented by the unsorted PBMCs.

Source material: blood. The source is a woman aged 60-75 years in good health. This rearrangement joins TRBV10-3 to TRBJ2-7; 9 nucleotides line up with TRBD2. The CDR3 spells CAIRDRLAESSYEQYF. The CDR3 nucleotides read TGTGCCATCAGAGACCGACTAGCGGAGAGCTCCTACGAGCAGTACTTC.